Presented here are 31 T cell receptor beta chains from one specimen sequenced in a study of blood T cell repertoires in COVID-19. This table comes from immunoSEQ multiplex PCR, and its TCRdb copy is limited to in-frame clones, with some not included. Among 100,000 to 150,000 clones, around 89% were seen once, and the ten largest hold roughly 18%. The sequenced sample was peripheral blood. These receptors were obtained from a man aged 50 to 59 with active or convalescent COVID-19.

The chain employs TRBV5-4 and TRBJ1-2, with D uncertain. Germline lookup yields CDR1 SGHNT and CDR2 YYREEE (reference sequence). V lost 0 bases and J lost 1, with 10 bases in between. This CDR3 spans 15 amino acids. The CDR3 sequence is CASSLAPDINYGYTF. The DNA for the CDR3 is TGTGCCAGCAGCTTGGCCCCAGATATTAACTATGGCTACACCTTC.

The chain couples TRBV20-1 to TRBJ1-2, with 8 bases aligning to TRBD1. Germline V CDR1 and CDR2: DFQATT, SNEGSKA (reference sequence). J gave up 3 bases and V 3 bases, and 6 bases lay outside the gene matches. This CDR3 contains 14 residues. The CDR3 region has the DNA TGCAGTGCTAGTACAGGGGGAGGCGACTATGGCTACACCTTC. This sequence encodes CSASTGGGDYGYTF.

There are a few counts of this clone. V is TRBV9 and J is TRBJ2-7; D may be TRBD1 (7 bases). Trimming removed 1 base from V and 5 bases from J, with 13 bases in between. Germline lookup yields CDR1 SGDLS and CDR2 YYNGEE. The CDR3 is 14 residues long. Here the CDR3 reads CASSVQGGGNEQYF. In DNA, the CDR3 is TGTGCCAGCAGCGTACAGGGGGGAGGCAACGAGCAGTACTTC. The full variable domain, completed using reference TRBV9 and TRBJ2-7, is DSGVTQTPKHLITATGQRVTLRCSPRSGDLSVYWYQQSLDQGLQFLIQYYNGEERAKGNILERFSAQQFPDLHSELNLSSLELGDSALYFCASSVQGGGNEQYFGPGTRLTVT.

The V call is TRBV5-1, the J call TRBJ2-5, with a possible D match to TRBD1 (5 bases). Germline CDR1 and CDR2: SGHRS and YFSETQ. Trimming removed 4 bases at V and 3 bases at J, with 10 bases between. This CDR3 contains 13 residues. As DNA, the CDR3 is TGCGCCAGCAGCCGTTCAGGGAAAGAGACCCAGTACTTC. It yields the protein CASSRSGKETQYF. Combining the CDR3 with reference TRBV5-1 and TRBJ2-5 gives the whole variable domain KAGVTQTPRYLIKTRGQQVTLSCSPISGHRSVSWYQQTPGQGLQFLFEYFSETQRNKGNFPGRFSGRQFSNSRSEMNVSTLELGDSALYLCASSRSGKETQYFGPGTRLLVL.

This sequence joins TRBV30 and TRBJ1-1; 8 nucleotides match TRBD1. The CDR3 runs to 16 residues. V lost 0 bases to trimming and J lost 1 base; unmatched junction nucleotides: 7. Germline V gene sequence: CDR1 GTSNPN, CDR2 SVGIG (reference sequence). CDR3 region: CAWSVGRGRENTEAFF. As DNA, the CDR3 is TGTGCCTGGAGTGTGGGCAGGGGGCGCGAGAACACTGAAGCTTTCTTT. Full variable domain (remainder filled in from reference TRBV30 and TRBJ1-1): SQTIHQWPATLVQPVGSPLSLECTVEGTSNPNLYWYRQAAGRGLQLLFYSVGIGQISSEVPQNLSASRPQDRQFILSSKKLLLSDSGFYLCAWSVGRGRENTEAFFGQGTRLTVV.

This clone was counted between two and nine times. This chain joins TRBV18 and TRBJ1-4; 7 bases line up with TRBD1. Germline lookup yields CDR1 KGHSH and CDR2 LQKENI. The CDR3 is made up of 15 amino acids. The ends lost 3 bases at V and 9 bases at J; junction bases unmatched: 10. Here the CDR3 reads CASSPPTGSGKKLFF. The CDR3 DNA is TGTGCCAGCTCACCTCCGACAGGGTCGGGTAAAAAACTGTTTTTT.

This clone occurred once. The chain has TRBV4-1 and TRBJ1-3, with D perhaps TRBD1 (6 bases). CDR1 is MGHRA and CDR2 is YSYEKL in the germline V gene. Trimming cost V 4 bases and J 4 bases, with 14 bases left between them. CDR3 length: 15 residues. The CDR3 DNA sequence: TGCGCCAGCAGCCGTGGGTCAGGGGAAGGAAACACCATATATTTT. This encodes CASSRGSGEGNTIYF.

In this sample, this clone turned up once. The chain employs TRBV11-2 and TRBJ2-1; the D gene is possibly TRBD2 (6 bases). Trimming took 4 bases from V and 0 from J, leaving 10 bases between them. CDR3 size: 15 residues. Germline V CDR1 and CDR2: SGHAT, FQNNGV. This CDR3 reads CASSSVGGSYNEQFF. CDR3 nucleotides: TGTGCCAGCAGCTCGGTCGGGGGCTCCTACAATGAGCAGTTCTTC.

The gene calls are TRBV6-6 and TRBJ1-1, with no clear D. Germline lookup yields CDR1 MNHNY and CDR2 SVGAGI (reference sequence). The CDR3 has 15 amino acids. The V gene lost 6 bases and the J gene lost 3 bases, with 17 bases spanning the gap. The CDR3 loop is CASSHSSHGDTEAFF. CDR3 bases: TGTGCCAGCAGCCATTCATCCCACGGGGACACTGAAGCTTTCTTT.

This clone was observed a handful of times. The V and J genes are TRBV19 and TRBJ2-1, with D tentatively TRBD2 (5 bases). The CDR3 is made up of 15 amino acids. Germline CDR1 LNHDA, CDR2 SQIVND (reference sequence). V lost 3 bases to trimming and J lost 4 bases, with 13 bases between them. The CDR3 loop reads CASSMTGSGYNEQFF. The CDR3 DNA is TGTGCCAGTAGTATGACGGGTTCGGGGTACAATGAGCAGTTCTTC.

The rearrangement uses TRBV27 and TRBJ1-5; D ambiguous. V lost 3 bases to trimming and J lost 7 bases, with 7 bases between them. The CDR3 runs to 12 residues. Germline V gives CDR1 MNHEY, CDR2 SMNVEV (reference sequence). CDR3 sequence (DNA): TGTGCCAGCAGTTTTCCGGGGCAGCCCCAGCATTTT. It translates to CASSFPGQPQHF.

This chain uses TRBV7-2 with TRBJ2-1; 9 bases are shared with TRBD2. CDR3 size: 15 residues. V lost 1 base and J lost 7; bases outside the gene matches: 5. From germline, CDR1 is SGHTA and CDR2 FQGNSA. The CDR3 sequence: CASSLVSSGNNEQFF. The CDR3 DNA follows: TGTGCCAGCAGCTTAGTGTCTAGCGGGAATAATGAGCAGTTCTTC. The full variable domain, its missing parts supplied by reference TRBV7-2 and TRBJ2-1, is GAGVSQSPSNKVTEKGKDVELRCDPISGHTALYWYRQSLGQGLEFLIYFQGNSAPDKSGLPSDRFSAERTGGSVSTLTIQRTQQEDSAVYLCASSLVSSGNNEQFFGPGTRLTVL.

This clone came up once. The J gene is TRBJ1-1, the V gene TRBV29-1; tentative D call: TRBD1 (5 bases). The germline CDR1 and CDR2 sequences are SQVTM and ANQGSEA. The CDR3 is made up of 12 amino acids. Trimming removed 2 bases from V and 5 bases from J, with 9 bases in between. CDR3 coding DNA: TGCAGCGTTGAACAGGGTGGTACTGAAGCTTTCTTT. It codes for CSVEQGGTEAFF.

The chain has TRBV9 and TRBJ2-1; 12 bases fit TRBD2. The CDR3 loop spans 15 amino acids. CDR1 and CDR2 from the germline V gene are SGDLS and YYNGEE. With 4 bases clipped from V and 10 bases from J, the junction kept 9 bases outside the gene matches. CDR3 sequence (DNA): TGTGCCAGCAGCCCCCGGACTAGCGGGGCCGTGGAGCAGTTCTTC. Amino acids: CASSPRTSGAVEQFF.

The chain joins TRBV11-3 to TRBJ2-2, with a possible D match to TRBD1 (6 bases). This CDR3 has 17 residues. V lost 5 bases and J lost 4, with 20 bases in between. The germline V gene has CDR1 SGHNT and CDR2 YENEEA. CDR3 residues: CASSQGVGTGLTGELFF. In DNA, the CDR3 is TGTGCCAGCAGCCAGGGAGTCGGAACAGGGCTCACCGGGGAGCTGTTTTTT.

J is TRBJ2-7 and V is TRBV5-1; D unclear. The germline V gene has CDR1 SGHRS and CDR2 YFSETQ. The CDR3 extends over 12 amino acids. V lost 0 bases and J lost 11, with 12 bases in between. Here the CDR3 reads CASSLDYGEEYF. DNA of the CDR3: TGCGCCAGCAGCTTGGATTACGGAGAGGAGTACTTC. Combining the CDR3 with reference TRBV5-1 and TRBJ2-7 gives the whole variable domain KAGVTQTPRYLIKTRGQQVTLSCSPISGHRSVSWYQQTPGQGLQFLFEYFSETQRNKGNFPGRFSGRQFSNSRSEMNVSTLELGDSALYLCASSLDYGEEYFGPGTRLTVT.

The chain couples TRBV30 to TRBJ1-1; possible D gene TRBD1, 5 bases. The CDR3 runs 12 residues. V lost 4 bases and J 6 bases, leaving 12 bases between the germline ends. In germline, CDR1 is GTSNPN, CDR2 SVGIG (reference sequence). CDR3 region: CAWKSAGPEAFF. The CDR3 DNA is TGTGCCTGGAAATCGGCGGGGCCTGAAGCTTTCTTT. Combining the CDR3 with reference TRBV30 and TRBJ1-1 gives the whole variable domain SQTIHQWPATLVQPVGSPLSLECTVEGTSNPNLYWYRQAAGRGLQLLFYSVGIGQISSEVPQNLSASRPQDRQFILSSKKLLLSDSGFYLCAWKSAGPEAFFGQGTRLTVV.

The chain is built from TRBV19 and TRBJ1-3; D is unresolved. CDR3 size: 15 residues. Deletions cut 7 bases from V and 0 bases from J, with 13 bases between. Germline CDR1 is LNHDA and CDR2 is SQIVND (reference sequence). The CDR3: CASIPGGSSGNTIYF. CDR3 nucleotide sequence: TGTGCCAGTATTCCGGGAGGCAGCTCTGGAAACACCATATATTTT. The full variable domain, completed using reference TRBV19 and TRBJ1-3, is DGGITQSPKYLFRKEGQNVTLSCEQNLNHDAMYWYRQDPGQGLRLIYYSQIVNDFQKGDIAEGYSVSREKKESFPLTVTSAQKNPTAFYLCASIPGGSSGNTIYFGEGSWLTVV.

This CDR3 reads CASTPPRQAGANVLTF. The CDR3 DNA follows: TGCGCCAGCACCCCCCCGAGACAGGCTGGGGCCAACGTCCTGACTTTC. This chain connects TRBV5-1 to TRBJ2-6; D may be TRBD1 (6 bases). Trimming took 6 bases from V and 2 from J, leaving 15 bases between them. The CDR3 spans 16 residues. Germline assignment: CDR1 SGHRS and CDR2 YFSETQ. The full variable domain, completed using reference TRBV5-1 and TRBJ2-6, is KAGVTQTPRYLIKTRGQQVTLSCSPISGHRSVSWYQQTPGQGLQFLFEYFSETQRNKGNFPGRFSGRQFSNSRSEMNVSTLELGDSALYLCASTPPRQAGANVLTFGAGSRLTVL.

The chain is built from TRBV5-1 and TRBJ1-2; possible D gene TRBD1, 6 bases. Trimming cost V 0 bases and J 2 bases, with 14 bases left between them. From germline, CDR1 is SGHRS and CDR2 YFSETQ. The CDR3 has 16 residues. The CDR3 DNA reads as TGCGCCAGCAGCTTGGGTTGGGACACGAGAAACTATGGCTACACCTTC. As protein: CASSLGWDTRNYGYTF.

The CDR3 DNA reads TGTGCCAGCAGCGTAGGTGGGACAGGGGTCGAGCCCCAGCATTTT. It codes for CASSVGGTGVEPQHF. The chain couples TRBV9 to TRBJ1-5, with 10 bases identical to TRBD1. V trimming: 0 bases; J trimming: 8 bases; junction bases outside the gene matches: 5. The CDR3 covers 15 residues. Germline CDR1 and CDR2: SGDLS and YYNGEE.

The sample holds one count of this clone. The rearrangement uses TRBV4-3 and TRBJ2-7; 8 bases agree with TRBD1. The CDR3 runs 17 residues. Unmatched junction bases numbered 12, after V lost 0 bases and J lost 5 bases. Germline CDR1 reads LGHNA; CDR2 reads YSLEER. CDR3 sequence reads: CASSQDRFGQGTNEQYF. The CDR3 DNA is TGCGCCAGCAGCCAAGATCGATTCGGACAGGGCACCAACGAGCAGTACTTC.

V is TRBV6-5 and J is TRBJ2-7; tentative D call: TRBD2 (6 bases). Per the germline V gene, CDR1 is MNHEY and CDR2 is SVGAGI. This CDR3 comprises 13 residues. V lost 10 bases and J lost 6, with 19 bases in between. The CDR3 DNA reads as TGTGCCACGGAGTGGGATATGGGGGGCGAGCAGTACTTC. Translation gives CATEWDMGGEQYF.

CDR3 sequence: CASSVSAGRAYEQYF. The CDR3 nucleotides are TGTGCCAGCAGCGTATCAGCCGGGAGGGCCTACGAGCAGTACTTC. The chain is built from TRBV9 and TRBJ2-7, with 8 bases that match TRBD2. The junction had 5 bases not matched to a gene; V was cut back by 1 base and J by 2 bases. Germline V CDR1 and CDR2: SGDLS, YYNGEE. There are 15 residues in the CDR3.

The rearrangement uses TRBV19 and TRBJ2-2; a weak D match, TRBD1 (5 bases). From germline, CDR1 is LNHDA and CDR2 SQIVND (reference sequence). V gave up 2 bases and J gave up 6 bases, with 7 bases separating them. CDR3 length: 13 residues. The CDR3 spells CASSIKGAGELFF. The CDR3 DNA sequence: TGTGCCAGTAGTATAAAAGGGGCCGGGGAGCTGTTTTTT. Based on the CDR3 plus reference TRBV19 and TRBJ2-2, the full variable domain is DGGITQSPKYLFRKEGQNVTLSCEQNLNHDAMYWYRQDPGQGLRLIYYSQIVNDFQKGDIAEGYSVSREKKESFPLTVTSAQKNPTAFYLCASSIKGAGELFFGEGSRLTVL.

The chain couples TRBV6-4 to TRBJ1-1, with D possibly matching TRBD1 (5 bases). The V end lost 7 bases, the J end lost 0 bases, and 9 bases lay between the germline ends. The germline gives CDR1 MRHNA, CDR2 SNTAGT. The CDR3 spans 13 residues. The CDR3, as DNA: TGTGCCAGCACGGAGGGACTGAACACTGAAGCTTTCTTT. It is translated as CASTEGLNTEAFF.

The chain combines TRBV7-2 with TRBJ1-2; 12 bases map to TRBD1. V was pared by 5 bases and J by 6 bases, with 13 bases of the junction left unmatched. The CDR3 has 17 residues. CDR1 and CDR2 from the germline V gene are SGHTA and FQGNSA. For the CDR3, the DNA is TGTGCCAGCAGCGTCAGGACCACGGGACAGGGGGCAGATGGCTACACCTTC. Encoded protein: CASSVRTTGQGADGYTF.

The chain links TRBV30 to TRBJ1-2; D is ambiguous. There are 14 residues in the CDR3. Trimming left V 4 bases short and J 2 bases short, with 14 bases between. Germline V gives CDR1 GTSNPN, CDR2 SVGIG (reference sequence). The CDR3 is CAWKSRRSNYGYTF. CDR3 sequence (DNA): TGTGCCTGGAAATCCCGGAGGTCAAACTATGGCTACACCTTC.

The chain recombines TRBV6-6 with TRBJ2-7, with D possibly being TRBD2 (5 bases). CDR1 and CDR2 (germline): MNHNY, SVGAGI (reference sequence). V gave up 0 bases and J gave up 6 bases, with 12 bases separating them. CDR3 length: 14 residues. The CDR3 is CASSYSGGPLEQYF. The CDR3, as DNA: TGTGCCAGCAGTTACTCGGGCGGGCCGCTCGAGCAGTACTTC.

The V gene is TRBV14, the J gene TRBJ2-2, with 10 bases fitting TRBD2. J was trimmed by 7 bases and V by 1 base; bases with no gene match: 12. The CDR3 is 18 residues long. Germline V gene lookup returns CDR1 SGHDN and CDR2 FVKESK. The CDR3 DNA follows: TGTGCCAGCAGCCAAGGCCTCAGGGCTAGCGGGAGAGACGGGGAGCTGTTTTTT. The encoded protein is CASSQGLRASGRDGELFF.

V usage is TRBV5-6 and J usage is TRBJ2-5, with 7 bases that match TRBD2. V lost 2 bases, J lost 5 bases, and 6 bases stayed unmatched. Germline V lookup: CDR1 SGHDT, CDR2 YYEEEE. This CDR3 spans 14 amino acids. This CDR3 reads CASSFSSGRETQYF. The DNA for the CDR3 is TGTGCCAGCAGCTTCAGTAGCGGGCGTGAGACCCAGTACTTC.